These T cell receptor beta chains were read from a single sample in a study of blood T cell repertoires in COVID-19. TCRdb's copy holds only in-frame clones and misses some; the assay was immunoSEQ multiplex PCR. Of approximately 100,000 clones listed, approximately 91% are singletons. The material sequenced was peripheral blood. The receptor set was obtained from a woman in her fifties or sixties with acute or convalescent COVID-19. CDR3s include the opening cysteine and the closing phenylalanine or tryptophan. D genes are given only for firm matches. Size tells how often a clone was seen (once, few, many) or the class of an expanded clone, and some rows leave it out.

>TRBJ1-4|NA|NA|TRBV28
TGTGCCAGCAGTTCCCGAGGGGGATTAGGTGAAAAACTGTTTTTT
CASSSRGGLGEKLFF
>TRBJ1-5|NA|NA|TRBV5-1
TGCGCCAGCAGCTTGAGTGGGACAACTAATCAGCCCCAGCATTTT
CASSLSGTTNQPQHF
>TRBJ2-7|NA|NA|TRBV5-1
TGCGCCAGCAGCTTGGATAGATACGAGCAGTACTTC
CASSLDRYEQYF
>TRBJ1-5|NA|NA|TRBV6-5
TGTGCCAGCGGAGGAAATCAGCCCCAGCATTTT
CASGGNQPQHF
>TRBJ1-1|NA|TRBD1|TRBV28
TGTGCCAGCAGTTTAATCGGGACAGGGGCATGGAGGAACACTGAAGCTTTCTTT
CASSLIGTGAWRNTEAFF
>TRBJ2-1|NA|TRBD2|TRBV20-1
TGCAGTGCTAGTCCGGGACTAGCGGGAGGCCGAGGAGAGCAGTTCTTC
CSASPGLAGGRGEQFF
>TRBJ2-1|NA|TRBD2|TRBV6-6
TGTGCCAGCAGCAGGACTAGCGGGATAATAAACAATGAGCAGTTCTTC
CASSRTSGIINNEQFF
>TRBJ2-3|NA|NA|TRBV19
TGTGCCAGTAGTATTGGCACAAGGGGGTTCGTGAATACGCAGTATTTT
CASSIGTRGFVNTQYF
>TRBJ1-5|NA|NA|TRBV18
TGTGCCAGCTCACCGACACAATCTCAGCCCCAGCATTTT
CASSPTQSQPQHF
>TRBJ2-2|NA|NA|TRBV2
TGTGCCAGCAGTGCGGAGGTTGCCGGGGAGCTGTTTTTT
CASSAEVAGELFF
>TRBJ2-3|NA|TRBD2|TRBV11-2
TGTGCCAGCAGCTTTGGACTAGCGGACGCCGGAGGAACGCAGTATTTT
CASSFGLADAGGTQYF
>TRBJ2-2|NA|TRBD2|TRBV7-2
TGTGCCAGCAGCTTAGCGAGCGGGGGGAATACGGCCGGGGAGCTGTTTTTT
CASSLASGGNTAGELFF
>TRBJ2-7|NA|NA|TRBV28
TGTGCCAGCAGTTTTTCTATCTACGAGCAGTACTTC
CASSFSIYEQYF
>TRBJ2-1|NA|TRBD1|TRBV7-8
TGTGCCAGCAGCTTAACAGGGGGATCCTACAATGAGCAGTTCTTC
CASSLTGGSYNEQFF
>TRBJ2-1|NA|TRBD1|TRBV7-6
TGTGCCAGCAGCACAGGGGGACTGGGGCCACTCAATGAGCAGTTCTTC
CASSTGGLGPLNEQFF
>TRBJ2-3|NA|NA|TRBV11-2
TGTGCCAGCAGCTTCCCTCCCAGCACAGATACGCAGTATTTT
CASSFPPSTDTQYF
>TRBJ1-1|NA|NA|TRBV18
TGTGCCAGCTCACCAGCCGCGGACTTAGAAGCTTTCTTT
CASSPAADLEAFF
>TRBJ1-6|NA|NA|TRBV5-5
TGTGCCAGCAGCTTGGACCCGGAGAGGCCGAATTCACCCCTCCACTTT
CASSLDPERPNSPLHF
>TRBJ1-1|NA|NA|TRBV5-1
TGCGCCAGCAGCTTTTCAGGGAACACTGAAGCTTTCTTT
CASSFSGNTEAFF
>TRBJ1-2|NA|TRBD1|TRBV30
TGTGCCTGGAGGGGGGGTAGTAGTAACAGGGGATCTTATGGCTACACCTTC
CAWRGGSSNRGSYGYTF
>TRBJ2-1|NA|TRBD2|TRBV27
TGTGCCAGCAGTACGGGACTAGCGTCCTACAATGAGCAGTTCTTC
CASSTGLASYNEQFF
>TRBJ2-5|NA|NA|TRBV21-1
TGTGCCAGCAGCAAGCGTATTAAGAAGACCCAGTACTTC
CASSKRIKKTQYF
>TRBJ1-2|NA|NA|TRBV5-4
TGTGCCAGCAGCTTGCGGGAGACGGAGGGCTACACCTTC
CASSLRETEGYTF
>TRBJ1-1|NA|TRBD1|TRBV2
TGTGCCAGCAGGGACAGGGGTGGGAACACTGAAGCTTTCTTT
CASRDRGGNTEAFF
>TRBJ1-1|NA|NA|TRBV6-5
TGTGCCAGCAGCGCGGTGAACAGGTATGAAGCTTTCTTT
CASSAVNRYEAFF
>TRBJ2-1|NA|TRBD2|TRBV6-5
TGTGCCAGCAGCGGACTAGCGCACCTATTAAATGAGCAGTTCTTC
CASSGLAHLLNEQFF
>TRBJ2-1|NA|TRBD2|TRBV27
TGTGCCAGCAGTTTAGGGCGCGGGAGAAGCCTCAATGAGCAGTTCTTC
CASSLGRGRSLNEQFF
>TRBJ2-1|NA|NA|TRBV11-1
TGTGCCAGCAGCTTAGGGCTAGCGGAGCAGTTCTTC
CASSLGLAEQFF
>TRBJ1-5|NA|NA|TRBV6-1
TGTGCCAGCAGTGAACGTAGGACAGTCCAGCATTTT
CASSERRTVQHF
>TRBJ2-7|once|NA|TRBV28
TGTGCCAGCAGTGCCCCCGGGATCCCCGAGCAGTACTTC
CASSAPGIPEQYF
>TRBJ2-3|NA|NA|TRBV6-5
TGTGCCAGCAAGCAAGATACGCAGTATTTT
CASKQDTQYF
>TRBJ2-3|NA|TRBD1|TRBV2
TGTGCCAGCAAGAGACAGGGGGGAGATACGCAGTATTTT
CASKRQGGDTQYF
>TRBJ2-7|NA|TRBD2|TRBV3-1/TRBV3-2
TGTGCCAGCAGCCAAGGACTAGCGGGGAGCTCCTACGAGCAGTACTTC
CASSQGLAGSSYEQYF
>TRBJ2-3|NA|TRBD2|TRBV5-1
TGCGCCAGCAGCGTAGCGGGAGGGCCGCCAGATACGCAGTATTTT
CASSVAGGPPDTQYF
>TRBJ2-1|NA|NA|TRBV19
TGTGCCAGTAGTACCCACCTGCGGGAAGTGAATGAGCAGTTCTTC
CASSTHLREVNEQFF
>TRBJ2-1|NA|TRBD1|TRBV4-2
TGTGCCAGCAGCCAAGCACAGGGACAGGGCTCCTACAATGAGCAGTTCTTC
CASSQAQGQGSYNEQFF
>TRBJ2-1|few|TRBD2|TRBV19
TGTGCCAGTAGTATCTTACTAGCGGGAGGCAATGAGCAGTTCTTC
CASSILLAGGNEQFF
>TRBJ2-1|many|NA|TRBV20-1
TGCAGTGCTAGTGGAGATGAGCAGTTCTTC
CSASGDEQFF
>TRBJ2-3|NA|TRBD1|TRBV18
TGTGCCAGCTCACCGACAGGGGCGACCGGCACAGATACGCAGTATTTT
CASSPTGATGTDTQYF
>TRBJ1-2|NA|NA|TRBV20-1
TGCAGTGCTAGCCCGGGCTACACCTTC
CSASPGYTF
>TRBJ1-5|NA|TRBD1|TRBV15
TGTGCCACCAGCACCGGGACAGGGGCTGGTCAGCCCCAGCATTTT
CATSTGTGAGQPQHF
>TRBJ1-4|NA|NA|TRBV30
TGTGCCTGGAGCCCCCCGGGTGAAAAACTGTTTTTT
CAWSPPGEKLFF
>TRBJ1-5|NA|TRBD1|TRBV20-1
TGCAGTGCTAGTAGGACAGGGGGCGGTCAGCCCCAGCATTTT
CSASRTGGGQPQHF
>TRBJ1-5|NA|NA|TRBV5-1
TGCGCCAGCAGGTGGGACAACAATCAGCCCCAGCATTTT
CASRWDNNQPQHF
>TRBJ1-2|NA|TRBD1|TRBV28
TGTGCCAGCAGTTCCCAAGGGGGCAACTATGGCTACACCTTC
CASSSQGGNYGYTF
>TRBJ2-1|NA|TRBD2|TRBV2
TGTGCCAGCAGACGACTAGCGGCCTACAATGAGCAGTTCTTC
CASRRLAAYNEQFF